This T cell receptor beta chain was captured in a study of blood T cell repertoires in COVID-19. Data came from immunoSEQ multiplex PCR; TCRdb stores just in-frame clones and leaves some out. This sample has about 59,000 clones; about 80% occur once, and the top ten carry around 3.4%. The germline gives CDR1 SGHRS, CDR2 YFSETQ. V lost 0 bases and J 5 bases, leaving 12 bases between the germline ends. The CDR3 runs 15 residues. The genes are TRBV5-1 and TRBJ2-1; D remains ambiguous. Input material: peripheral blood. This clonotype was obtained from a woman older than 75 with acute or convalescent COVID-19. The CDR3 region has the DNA TGCGCCAGCAGCTTGGCCGAGATGGTGAACAATGAGCAGTTCTTC. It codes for CASSLAEMVNNEQFF.